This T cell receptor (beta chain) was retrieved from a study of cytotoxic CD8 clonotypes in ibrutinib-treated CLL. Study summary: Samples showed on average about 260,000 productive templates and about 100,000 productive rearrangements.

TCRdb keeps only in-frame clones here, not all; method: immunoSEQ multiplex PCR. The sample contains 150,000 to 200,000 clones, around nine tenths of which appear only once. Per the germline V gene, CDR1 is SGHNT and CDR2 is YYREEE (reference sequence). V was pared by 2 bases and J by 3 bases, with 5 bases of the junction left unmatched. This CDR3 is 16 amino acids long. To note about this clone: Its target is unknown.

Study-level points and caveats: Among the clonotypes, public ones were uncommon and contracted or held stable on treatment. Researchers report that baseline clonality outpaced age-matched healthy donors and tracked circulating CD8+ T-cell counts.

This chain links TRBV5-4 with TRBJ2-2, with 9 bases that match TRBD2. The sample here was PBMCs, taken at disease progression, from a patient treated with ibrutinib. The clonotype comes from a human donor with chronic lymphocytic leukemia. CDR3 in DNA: TGTGCCAGCAGCTTTGCCGGGACTAGCTACACCGGGGAGCTGTTTTTT. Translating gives CASSFAGTSYTGELFF. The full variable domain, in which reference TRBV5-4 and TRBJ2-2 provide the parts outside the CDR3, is ETGVTQSPTHLIKTRGQQVTLRCSSQSGHNTVSWYQQALGQGPQFIFQYYREEENGRGNFPPRFSGLQFPNYSSELNVNALELDDSALYLCASSFAGTSYTGELFFGEGSRLTVL.